The 7 T cell receptor beta chains listed next were all sequenced from one sample in a study of blood T cell repertoires in COVID-19. Produced via immunoSEQ multiplex PCR; TCRdb's table is partial and in-frame only. The top ten hold around 9% of the sample, which has 250,000 or so clones, 86% seen once. The sample taken for sequencing was peripheral blood. The receptors stem from a man aged 35-49 years with active or convalescent COVID-19.

The V and J genes are TRBV7-6 and TRBJ1-4, with TRBD1 matching 8 bases. Germline CDR1 and CDR2: SGHVS and FNYEAQ. The V segment lost 0 bases and the J segment 13 bases; nucleotides outside the gene matches: 13. The CDR3 extends over 16 amino acids. This CDR3 is CASSLATMAGGSVLFF. CDR3 DNA sequence: TGTGCCAGCAGCTTAGCTACGATGGCAGGGGGCTCCGTACTGTTTTTT.

The chain employs TRBV4-2 and TRBJ1-5; weak D call: TRBD1 (6 bases). The germline CDR1 and CDR2 sequences are LGHNA and YNFKEQ. This CDR3 is 16 amino acids long. V dropped 1 base and J dropped 4 bases, with 14 bases sitting between them. The CDR3 spells CASSQVETGSNQPQHF. The CDR3 nucleotides are TGTGCCAGCAGCCAAGTTGAGACAGGCTCGAATCAGCCCCAGCATTTT.

The rearrangement joins TRBV13 to TRBJ2-7, with no clear D. In germline, CDR1 is PRHDT, CDR2 FYEKMQ (reference sequence). V lost 0 bases, J lost 0 bases, and 6 bases lay in between. The CDR3 length is 14 residues. The CDR3 region is CASSLGYSSYEQYF. The CDR3 DNA follows: TGTGCCAGCAGCTTAGGCTACAGCTCCTACGAGCAGTACTTC.

The rearrangement joins TRBV27 to TRBJ1-5; D gene unclear. This CDR3 comprises 12 residues. Trimming took off 5 bases at V and 4 bases at J, with 6 bases between the two ends. The germline gives CDR1 MNHEY, CDR2 SMNVEV (reference sequence). CDR3 protein: CASSPRNQPQHF. The CDR3 DNA is TGTGCCAGCAGTCCGCGTAATCAGCCCCAGCATTTT.

The genes are TRBV5-6 and TRBJ1-6; 7 bases match TRBD1. CDR3 length: 15 amino acids. Germline-derived CDR1 and CDR2 are SGHDT and YYEEEE. Unmatched junction bases numbered 5, after V lost 0 bases and J lost 8 bases. CDR3 in DNA: TGTGCCAGCAGCTTGGGACAGGGCGGGGATTCACCCCTCCACTTT. This encodes CASSLGQGGDSPLHF.

The CDR3 DNA reads as TGCGCCAGCAGCTTGGGTGGCAGGGGAAGAAACACCATATATTTT. Amino acid sequence: CASSLGGRGRNTIYF. The gene calls are TRBV5-1 and TRBJ1-3, with TRBD1 as a possible D gene (6 bases). Trimming stripped 0 bases from V and 5 bases from J, with 12 bases between. From germline, CDR1 is SGHRS and CDR2 YFSETQ. The CDR3 contains 15 residues.

The genes are TRBV12-3 or TRBV12-4 and TRBJ1-1; 8 nucleotides match TRBD1. Unmatched junction bases numbered 4, after V lost 5 bases and J lost 8 bases. The CDR3 covers 12 residues. CDR3 coding DNA: TGTGCCAGCAGTCTCGGGACAGGAGAAGCTTTCTTT. This gives the protein CASSLGTGEAFF.